Presented here are 6 T cell receptor beta chains from one specimen sequenced in a study of post-analysis software for immune sequencing data. Findings and caveats of the study: When patients were compared with controls, 4 or 5 TRBV segments were more frequent, TRBV5-6, TRBV5-1 and TRBV20-1 among them.

Unique molecular identifiers had been added to the TCR beta cDNA libraries. Using its own MiXCR run on the PCR reads, TCRdb lists one record per CDR3 protein. The sample consists of hundreds of thousands of distinct CDR3 sequences, about 57% of them appearing once. These TCRs are of unknown antigen specificity. Sequencing used blood. All receptors come from a girl under 18 with multiple sclerosis.

This rearrangement joins TRBV4-1 to TRBJ2-2, with a tentative D call TRBD1 (5 bases). The CDR3 consists of 16 residues. V lost 0 bases and J 5 bases, leaving 13 bases between the germline ends. Germline V CDR1 and CDR2: MGHRA, YSYEKL. Written as DNA, the CDR3 is TGCGCCAGCAGCCAAGAACGGACACGTCTAACCGGGGAGCTGTTTTTT. Amino acid sequence: CASSQERTRLTGELFF.

CDR3 loop: CASSSRGAEGYTF. Written as DNA, the CDR3 is TGCGCCAGCAGCTCGCGTGGGGCGGAAGGCTACACCTTC. The J gene is TRBJ1-2, the V gene TRBV5-1, with D perhaps matching TRBD1 (5 bases). The CDR3 has 13 residues. Trimming removed 3 bases from V and 8 bases from J, with 14 bases in between. Germline V gene data show CDR1 as SGHRS and CDR2 as YFSETQ.

CDR3 nucleotide sequence: TGCGCCAGCAGCGGTCTAGCGGGAGCTAGGAATGAGCAGTTCTTC. Protein: CASSGLAGARNEQFF. The chain uses TRBV5-1 and TRBJ2-1; 10 bases map to TRBD2. This CDR3 is 15 amino acids long. V was pared by 4 bases and J by 7 bases, with 8 bases of the junction left unmatched. CDR1 SGHRS and CDR2 YFSETQ come from the germline V gene.

J is TRBJ2-5 and V is TRBV28, with a tentative D call TRBD2 (6 bases). Trimming shortened V by 8 bases and J by 2 bases, and 15 bases separated the two germline ends. The CDR3 has 14 amino acids. Germline V gene sequence: CDR1 MDHEN, CDR2 SYDVKM. CDR3 protein: CASGTGLGQETQYF. The CDR3 DNA follows: TGTGCCAGCGGTACGGGACTGGGACAAGAGACCCAGTACTTC.

V usage is TRBV10-3 and J usage is TRBJ1-2; TRBD1 aligns across 9 bases. V shed 8 bases, J shed 8 bases, and the junction held 9 bases outside the gene matches. The CDR3 contains 13 residues. Germline lookup yields CDR1 ENHRY and CDR2 SYGVKD. CDR3 region: CAIDKGQGEGYTF. In DNA form, the CDR3 reads TGTGCCATCGACAAGGGACAGGGAGAGGGCTACACCTTC.

This clonotype was picked up a small number of times. The CDR3 bases are TGTGCCAGCAGCTTACCTCAGGTGGACACTCAGTACTTC. Translating gives CASSLPQVDTQYF. This rearrangement joins TRBV7-9 to TRBJ2-4; a possible D gene is TRBD1 (5 bases). Germline-derived CDR1 and CDR2 are SEHNR and FQNEAQ (reference sequence). V was cut by 2 bases and J by 12 bases, with 14 bases left in between. This CDR3 is 13 amino acids long.